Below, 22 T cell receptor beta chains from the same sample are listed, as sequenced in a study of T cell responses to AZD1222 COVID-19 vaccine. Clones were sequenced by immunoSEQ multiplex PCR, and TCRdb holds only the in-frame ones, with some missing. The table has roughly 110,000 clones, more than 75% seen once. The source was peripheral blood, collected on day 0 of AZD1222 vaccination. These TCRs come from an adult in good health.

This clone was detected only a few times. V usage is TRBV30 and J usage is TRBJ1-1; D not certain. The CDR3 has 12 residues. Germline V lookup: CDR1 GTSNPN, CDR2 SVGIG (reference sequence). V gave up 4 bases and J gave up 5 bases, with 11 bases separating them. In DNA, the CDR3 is TGTGCCTGGATCTTTGTGGGGACTGAAGCTTTCTTT. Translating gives CAWIFVGTEAFF.

The CDR3 DNA reads TGTGCCAGCAGCCTTAGTCCGAACACTGAAGCTTTCTTT. This encodes CASSLSPNTEAFF. The J gene is TRBJ1-1, the V gene TRBV3-1 (or the pseudogene TRBV3-2); D unclear. The V gene lost 4 bases and the J gene lost 1 base, with 7 bases spanning the gap. The CDR3 is 13 residues long. The germline V gene encodes CDR1 LGHDT and CDR2 YNNKEL (reference sequence).

The CDR3 reads CASSFGQGLDGYTF. For the CDR3, the DNA is TGTGCCAGCAGCTTCGGACAGGGTCTCGATGGCTACACCTTC. The chain couples TRBV7-2 to TRBJ1-2; 8 positions agree with TRBD1. J gave up 6 bases and V 3 bases, and 6 bases lay outside the gene matches. Germline-derived CDR1 and CDR2 are SGHTA and FQGNSA. The CDR3 is 14 amino acids.

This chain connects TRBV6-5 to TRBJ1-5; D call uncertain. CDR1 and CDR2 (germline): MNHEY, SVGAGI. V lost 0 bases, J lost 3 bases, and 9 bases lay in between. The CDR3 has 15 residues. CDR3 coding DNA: TGTGCCAGCAGTTACTCCCCAGAGGCCAATCAGCCCCAGCATTTT. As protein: CASSYSPEANQPQHF.

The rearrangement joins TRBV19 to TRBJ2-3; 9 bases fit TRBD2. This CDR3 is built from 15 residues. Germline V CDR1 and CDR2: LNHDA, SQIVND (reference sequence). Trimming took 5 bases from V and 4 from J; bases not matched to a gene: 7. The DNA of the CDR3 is TGTGCCAGTAGTGTTAAGCGGGGGGCCTCAGATACGCAGTATTTT. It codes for CASSVKRGASDTQYF.

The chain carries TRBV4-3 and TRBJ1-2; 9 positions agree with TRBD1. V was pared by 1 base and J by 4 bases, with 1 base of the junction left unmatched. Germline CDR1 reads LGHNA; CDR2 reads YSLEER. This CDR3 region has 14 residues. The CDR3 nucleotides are TGCGCCAGCAGCCAAGGACAGGGGGGCTATGGCTACACCTTC. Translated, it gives CASSQGQGGYGYTF.

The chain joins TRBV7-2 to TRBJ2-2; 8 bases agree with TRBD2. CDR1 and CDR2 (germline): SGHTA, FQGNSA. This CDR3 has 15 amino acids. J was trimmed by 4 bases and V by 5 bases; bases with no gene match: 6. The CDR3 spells CASSRGGLVTGELFF. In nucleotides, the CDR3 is TGTGCCAGCAGCCGGGGGGGGCTTGTCACCGGGGAGCTGTTTTTT.

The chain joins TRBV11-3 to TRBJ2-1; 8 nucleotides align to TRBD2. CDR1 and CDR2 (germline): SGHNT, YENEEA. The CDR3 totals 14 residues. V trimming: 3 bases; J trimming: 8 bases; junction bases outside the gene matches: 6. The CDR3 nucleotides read TGTGCCAGCAGCTTGGCGGGGGGCTGGGATGAGCAGTTCTTC. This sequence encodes CASSLAGGWDEQFF.

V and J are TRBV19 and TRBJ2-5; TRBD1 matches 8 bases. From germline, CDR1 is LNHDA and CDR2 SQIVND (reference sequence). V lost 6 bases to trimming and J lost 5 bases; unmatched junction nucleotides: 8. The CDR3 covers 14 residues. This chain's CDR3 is CASRVPGGAETQYF. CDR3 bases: TGTGCCAGTAGGGTACCAGGGGGCGCGGAGACCCAGTACTTC.

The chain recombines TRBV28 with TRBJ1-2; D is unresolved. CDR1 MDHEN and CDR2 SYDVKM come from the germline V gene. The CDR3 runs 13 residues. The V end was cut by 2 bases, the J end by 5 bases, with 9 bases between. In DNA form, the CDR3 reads TGTGCCAGCAGTTTAGGGGTGCGGTATGGCTACACCTTC. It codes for CASSLGVRYGYTF.

For the CDR3, the DNA is TGTGCCAGCAGCCAGCGCAGCGGGACAGGGGAGGAGACCCAGTACTTC. Translating it yields CASSQRSGTGEETQYF. The chain employs TRBV3-1 (or the pseudogene TRBV3-2) and TRBJ2-5; 10 positions agree with TRBD1. Germline loops: CDR1 LGHDT, CDR2 YNNKEL (reference sequence). The CDR3 has 16 amino acids. The junction had 9 bases not matched to a gene; V was cut back by 3 bases and J by 5 bases.

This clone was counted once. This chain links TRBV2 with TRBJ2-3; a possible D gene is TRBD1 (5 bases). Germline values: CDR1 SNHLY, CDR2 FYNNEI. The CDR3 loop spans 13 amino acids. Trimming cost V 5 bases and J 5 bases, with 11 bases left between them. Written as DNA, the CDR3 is TGTGCCAGCAGTTATAGGGGATTAGATACGCAGTATTTT. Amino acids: CASSYRGLDTQYF. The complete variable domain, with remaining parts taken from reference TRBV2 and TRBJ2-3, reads EPEVTQTPSHQVTQMGQEVILRCVPISNHLYFYWYRQILGQKVEFLVSFYNNEISEKSEIFDDQFSVERPDGSNFTLKIRSTKLEDSAMYFCASSYRGLDTQYFGPGTRLTVL.

CDR3 sequence reads: CASSPNPMDTIYF. CDR3 in DNA: TGTGCCAGCAGTCCCAATCCGATGGACACCATATATTTT. The chain recombines TRBV3-1 (or the pseudogene TRBV3-2) with TRBJ1-3; no reliable D call. The CDR3 contains 13 residues. Trimming took off 6 bases at V and 8 bases at J, with 14 bases between the two ends. Germline assignment: CDR1 LGHDT and CDR2 YNNKEL (reference sequence).

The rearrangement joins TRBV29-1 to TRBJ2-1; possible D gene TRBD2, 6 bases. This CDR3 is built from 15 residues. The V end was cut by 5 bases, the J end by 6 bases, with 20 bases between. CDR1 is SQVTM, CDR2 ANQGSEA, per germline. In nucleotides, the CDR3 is TGCAGCGTTAAGGACCGGGGGTTCCCAGGCAATGAGCAGTTCTTC. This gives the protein CSVKDRGFPGNEQFF.

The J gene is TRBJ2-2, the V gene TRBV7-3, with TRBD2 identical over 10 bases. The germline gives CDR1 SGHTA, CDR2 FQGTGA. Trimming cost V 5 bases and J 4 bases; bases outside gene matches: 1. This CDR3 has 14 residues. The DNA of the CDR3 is TGTGCCAGCAGCCCTAGCGGGGGCACCGGGGAGCTGTTTTTT. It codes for CASSPSGGTGELFF. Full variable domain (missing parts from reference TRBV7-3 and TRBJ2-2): GAGVSQTPSNKVTEKGKYVELRCDPISGHTALYWYRQSLGQGPEFLIYFQGTGAADDSGLPNDRFFAVRPEGSVSTLKIQRTERGDSAVYLCASSPSGGTGELFFGEGSRLTVL.

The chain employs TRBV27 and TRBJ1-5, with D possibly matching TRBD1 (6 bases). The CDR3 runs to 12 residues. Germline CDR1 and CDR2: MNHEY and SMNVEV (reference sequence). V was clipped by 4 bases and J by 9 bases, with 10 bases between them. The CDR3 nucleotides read TGTGCCAGCAGTTGGGGGCAGGGGCCCCAGCATTTT. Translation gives CASSWGQGPQHF.

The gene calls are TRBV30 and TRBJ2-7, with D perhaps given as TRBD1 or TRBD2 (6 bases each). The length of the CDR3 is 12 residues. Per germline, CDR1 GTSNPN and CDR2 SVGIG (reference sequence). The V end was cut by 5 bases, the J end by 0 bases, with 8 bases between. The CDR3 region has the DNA TGTGCCTGGGGGGGGCTCTCCTACGAGCAGTACTTC. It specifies CAWGGLSYEQYF.

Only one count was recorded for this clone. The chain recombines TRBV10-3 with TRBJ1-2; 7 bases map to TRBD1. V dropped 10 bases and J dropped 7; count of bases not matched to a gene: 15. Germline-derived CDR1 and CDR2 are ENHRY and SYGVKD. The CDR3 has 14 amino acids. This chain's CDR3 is CATYRDSGVGGYTF. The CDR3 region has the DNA TGTGCCACTTACCGGGACAGCGGCGTGGGTGGCTACACCTTC.

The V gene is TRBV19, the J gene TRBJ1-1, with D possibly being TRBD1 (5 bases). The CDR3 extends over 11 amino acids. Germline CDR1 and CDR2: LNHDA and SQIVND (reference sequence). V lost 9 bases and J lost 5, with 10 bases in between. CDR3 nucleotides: TGTGCCAGCAGTGGGGGGACTGAAGCTTTCTTT. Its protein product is CASSGGTEAFF.

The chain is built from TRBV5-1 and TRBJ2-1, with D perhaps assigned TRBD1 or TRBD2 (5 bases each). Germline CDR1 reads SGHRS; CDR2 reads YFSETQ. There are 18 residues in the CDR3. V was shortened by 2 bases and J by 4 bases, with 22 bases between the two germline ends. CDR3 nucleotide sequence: TGCGCCAGCAGCTTTGGTGTAAGTGAGGGGTACCTTTACAATGAGCAGTTCTTC. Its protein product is CASSFGVSEGYLYNEQFF. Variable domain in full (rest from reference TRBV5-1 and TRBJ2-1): KAGVTQTPRYLIKTRGQQVTLSCSPISGHRSVSWYQQTPGQGLQFLFEYFSETQRNKGNFPGRFSGRQFSNSRSEMNVSTLELGDSALYLCASSFGVSEGYLYNEQFFGPGTRLTVL.

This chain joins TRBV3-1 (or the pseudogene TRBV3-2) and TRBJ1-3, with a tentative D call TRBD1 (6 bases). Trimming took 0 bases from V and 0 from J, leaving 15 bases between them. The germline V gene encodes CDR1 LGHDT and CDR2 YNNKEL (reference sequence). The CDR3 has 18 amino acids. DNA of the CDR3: TGTGCCAGCAGCCAAGAAAGGACAGAGCTGAGCTCTGGAAACACCATATATTTT. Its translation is CASSQERTELSSGNTIYF.

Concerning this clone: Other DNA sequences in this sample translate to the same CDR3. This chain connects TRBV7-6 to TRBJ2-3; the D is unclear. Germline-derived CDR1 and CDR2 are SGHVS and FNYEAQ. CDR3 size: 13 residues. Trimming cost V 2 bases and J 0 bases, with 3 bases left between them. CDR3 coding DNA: TGTGCCAGCAGCTTACCAAGCACAGATACGCAGTATTTT. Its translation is CASSLPSTDTQYF.